The 32 T cell receptor beta chains below were found in one sample sequenced in a study of blood T cell repertoires in COVID-19. This table comes from immunoSEQ multiplex PCR, and its TCRdb copy is limited to in-frame clones, with some not included. The sample holds 300,000 or so clones, about 82% seen once. Sequenced material: peripheral blood. The receptors derive from a woman aged 45-60 years with active or convalescent COVID-19.

V is TRBV7-3 and J is TRBJ1-1; D remains unclear. This CDR3 has 13 amino acids. The V gene lost 7 bases and the J gene lost 12 bases, with 21 bases spanning the gap. Germline V gene sequence: CDR1 SGHTA, CDR2 FQGTGA. The CDR3 region is CASMLRPDGESFF. The CDR3 DNA reads as TGTGCCAGCATGCTCCGGCCGGACGGGGAATCTTTCTTT.

The chain couples TRBV9 to TRBJ2-5, with TRBD2 identical over 9 bases. J gave up 5 bases and V 3 bases, and 8 bases lay outside the gene matches. The germline V gene encodes CDR1 SGDLS and CDR2 YYNGEE. This CDR3 has 15 residues. The CDR3 loop is CASSGSGSEAETQYF. CDR3 in DNA: TGTGCCAGCAGCGGTAGCGGGAGCGAGGCGGAGACCCAGTACTTC.

CDR3 residues: CASSSRGKGRGDTQYF. The DNA for the CDR3 is TGTGCCAGCAGCTCCCGTGGGAAGGGGCGGGGGGATACGCAGTATTTT. This chain joins TRBV28 and TRBJ2-3, with 7 positions matching TRBD2. Germline CDR1 MDHEN, CDR2 SYDVKM. V dropped 6 bases and J dropped 6; count of bases not matched to a gene: 15. The CDR3 has 16 amino acids.

The chain uses TRBV2 and TRBJ1-6, with a possible D match to TRBD1 (5 bases). The length of the CDR3 is 14 residues. Trimming took off 3 bases at V and 7 bases at J, with 10 bases between the two ends. Germline CDR1 is SNHLY and CDR2 is FYNNEI. The CDR3 is CASSDRVGNSPLHF. The DNA for the CDR3 is TGTGCCAGCAGTGACAGGGTGGGGAATTCACCCCTCCACTTT.

The chain carries TRBV27 and TRBJ2-1; TRBD2 agrees at 7 bases. CDR3 length: 15 residues. After removal of 2 bases from V and 7 bases from J, the junction contained 8 bases not matched to a gene. CDR1 is MNHEY and CDR2 is SMNVEV in the germline V gene (reference sequence). CDR3 protein: CASSLRSLADNEQFF. The CDR3 DNA follows: TGTGCCAGCAGTTTAAGGTCGCTAGCGGATAATGAGCAGTTCTTC.

This clone was seen a few times. This CDR3 is also generated by other DNA sequences in the sample. The rearrangement links TRBV5-4 to TRBJ2-1; TRBD2 matches at 9 bases. The CDR3 sequence is 14 residues long. Germline-derived CDR1 and CDR2 are SGHNT and YYREEE (reference sequence). V lost 0 bases and J lost 5; bases outside the gene matches: 0. CDR3 region: CASSLGLADNEQFF. In DNA, the CDR3 is TGTGCCAGCAGCTTGGGACTAGCGGACAATGAGCAGTTCTTC.

CDR3 DNA: TGTGCCAGCTCACCACCGATACGTCTTAAAGCGGGAAGGTCTGGAGAGACCCAGTACTTC. It specifies CASSPPIRLKAGRSGETQYF. This rearrangement joins TRBV18 to TRBJ2-5; 7 bases align to TRBD2. V dropped 0 bases and J dropped 4; count of bases not matched to a gene: 20. The CDR3 contains 20 residues. Germline V gene data show CDR1 as KGHSH and CDR2 as LQKENI.

V and J are TRBV2 and TRBJ1-2; the D is unclear. The CDR3 runs 16 residues. The germline V gene has CDR1 SNHLY and CDR2 FYNNEI. The V and J ends lost 6 bases and 2 bases respectively, with 19 bases between them. Written as DNA, the CDR3 is TGTGCCAGCAGCACCTCCCCGGGCGGGAGGAACTATGGCTACACCTTC. It is translated as CASSTSPGGRNYGYTF.

This chain joins TRBV28 and TRBJ2-1, with D unresolved. Germline-derived CDR1 and CDR2 are MDHEN and SYDVKM. V was shortened by 7 bases and J by 5 bases, with 18 bases between the two germline ends. The CDR3 sequence is 15 residues long. The CDR3 is CASTVSSLLHNEQFF. CDR3 coding DNA: TGTGCCAGCACCGTCTCTAGTCTTCTCCACAATGAGCAGTTCTTC.

The chain uses TRBV2 and TRBJ2-3; 12 bases agree with TRBD2. The CDR3 is 18 amino acids. V lost 1 base, J lost 0 bases, and 5 bases stayed unmatched. CDR1 is SNHLY and CDR2 is FYNNEI in the germline V gene. The CDR3 DNA is TGTGCCAGCAGTGAAGAGACTAGCGGGAGTCTCAGCACAGATACGCAGTATTTT. This codes for CASSEETSGSLSTDTQYF.

The CDR3 DNA follows: TGTGCCAGTAGTGAATGGATGGGGCAGGAGCAGTACTTC. Its protein is CASSEWMGQEQYF. The chain links TRBV19 to TRBJ2-7, with D possibly TRBD1 on 5 matching bases. The CDR3 spans 13 residues. V was pared by 5 bases and J by 7 bases, with 15 bases between. Germline V lookup: CDR1 LNHDA, CDR2 SQIVND (reference sequence).

V usage is TRBV7-9 and J usage is TRBJ1-3; D gene uncertain. With 0 bases removed from V and 0 bases from J, the gap between germline ends came to 6 bases. From germline, CDR1 is SEHNR and CDR2 FQNEAQ (reference sequence). The CDR3 is 15 amino acids. The CDR3 DNA follows: TGTGCCAGCAGCTTAGCCGCGAGCTCTGGAAACACCATATATTTT. Protein sequence: CASSLAASSGNTIYF.

The rearrangement uses TRBV2 and TRBJ1-1; possibly TRBD1 for D (6 bases). CDR1 and CDR2 (germline): SNHLY, FYNNEI. V lost 7 bases and J lost 0, with 9 bases in between. There are 13 residues in the CDR3. The CDR3 bases are TGTGCCAGCACCGGACAGATGAACACTGAAGCTTTCTTT. It is translated as CASTGQMNTEAFF. Full variable domain (remainder filled in from reference TRBV2 and TRBJ1-1): EPEVTQTPSHQVTQMGQEVILRCVPISNHLYFYWYRQILGQKVEFLVSFYNNEISEKSEIFDDQFSVERPDGSNFTLKIRSTKLEDSAMYFCASTGQMNTEAFFGQGTRLTVV.

This chain joins TRBV2 and TRBJ1-6, with D perhaps matching TRBD1 (5 bases). The germline V gene encodes CDR1 SNHLY and CDR2 FYNNEI. This CDR3 comprises 15 residues. The ends were cut back, 6 bases at V and 3 bases at J, with 12 bases in the middle. In DNA form, the CDR3 reads TGTGCCAGCAGGGGTGACAGCAACTATAATTCACCCCTCCACTTT. It specifies CASRGDSNYNSPLHF.

This chain connects TRBV5-5 to TRBJ2-7; 13 nucleotides match TRBD2. The germline V gene has CDR1 SGHKS and CDR2 YYEKEE (reference sequence). The CDR3 loop spans 14 amino acids. Losses at the gene ends were 3 bases for V and 7 bases for J; bases not matched to a gene: 4. CDR3 residues: CASSWTSGSGEQYF. The CDR3 nucleotides read TGTGCCAGCAGCTGGACTAGCGGGAGTGGGGAGCAGTACTTC.

The chain recombines TRBV9 with TRBJ2-1; 15 bases line up with TRBD2. With V trimmed by 4 bases and J by 3 bases, 8 bases remained unmatched. CDR3 length: 18 residues. Germline loops: CDR1 SGDLS, CDR2 YYNGEE. The CDR3 loop is CASSSRTSGRAFYNEQFF. The CDR3 DNA follows: TGTGCCAGCAGCTCGAGGACTAGCGGGAGGGCCTTCTACAATGAGCAGTTCTTC.

This sequence joins TRBV1 and TRBJ1-1; the table calls TRBD1, which could not be checked here. TRBV1 is listed as a pseudogene. This CDR3 region has 15 residues. The chain's CDR3 is CTSSLGAGPNTEAFF. The CDR3 bases are TGCACCAGCAGCCTGGGGGCAGGCCCTAACACTGAAGCTTTCTTT.

The chain recombines TRBV9 with TRBJ2-1, with 8 positions matching TRBD2. Germline values: CDR1 SGDLS, CDR2 YYNGEE. The length of the CDR3 is 20 residues. Unmatched junction bases numbered 19, after V lost 1 base and J lost 4 bases. The CDR3 bases are TGTGCCAGCAGCGTATCCGGAGGCGGGAGGCTAGCCTTGCGATACAATGAGCAGTTCTTC. It specifies CASSVSGGGRLALRYNEQFF.

This chain connects TRBV7-9 to TRBJ1-4, with D possibly TRBD1 on 5 matching bases. V was trimmed by 5 bases and J by 0 bases, leaving 22 bases between them. Germline assignment: CDR1 SEHNR and CDR2 FQNEAQ (reference sequence). The length of the CDR3 is 19 residues. The CDR3 is CASSPSRGAGVATNEKLFF. CDR3 nucleotide sequence: TGTGCCAGCAGCCCTAGTCGGGGTGCGGGGGTTGCAACTAATGAAAAACTGTTTTTT. Full variable domain (remainder filled in from reference TRBV7-9 and TRBJ1-4): DTGVSQNPRHKITKRGQNVTFRCDPISEHNRLYWYRQTLGQGPEFLTYFQNEAQLEKSRLLSDRFSAERPKGSFSTLEIQRTEQGDSAMYLCASSPSRGAGVATNEKLFFGSGTQLSVL.

There are a few counts of this clone. The J gene is TRBJ2-7, the V gene TRBV2, with 10 bases identical to TRBD2. CDR1 and CDR2 from the germline V gene are SNHLY and FYNNEI. After removal of 2 bases from V and 2 bases from J, the junction contained 3 bases not matched to a gene. The CDR3 contains 15 residues. The CDR3 region has the DNA TGTGCCAGCAGTGAATCCCTAGCGGGGGCCTACGAGCAGTACTTC. Protein sequence: CASSESLAGAYEQYF.

The V and J genes are TRBV3-1 (or the pseudogene TRBV3-2) and TRBJ2-5; TRBD2 aligns across 11 bases. The CDR3 has 18 residues. Germline V gene lookup returns CDR1 LGHDT and CDR2 YNNKEL (reference sequence). V trimming: 0 bases; J trimming: 1 base; junction bases outside the gene matches: 7. The CDR3 coding sequence is TGTGCCAGCAGCCAAGATCTGGTAGCGGGAGGGTCCCAAGAGACCCAGTACTTC. Protein sequence: CASSQDLVAGGSQETQYF.

The chain is built from TRBV3-1 (or the pseudogene TRBV3-2) and TRBJ2-7, with TRBD2 identical over 10 bases. V was pared by 4 bases and J by 2 bases, with 8 bases of the junction left unmatched. The CDR3 runs to 16 residues. The V gene's germline CDR1 is LGHDT and CDR2 YNNKEL (reference sequence). The CDR3 loop reads CASSPRGSGRAYEQYF. The CDR3 nucleotides read TGTGCCAGCAGCCCCCGTGGGAGCGGGAGGGCCTACGAGCAGTACTTC.

The rearrangement uses TRBV7-8 and TRBJ1-5, with D unresolved. The CDR3 runs 16 residues. Germline values: CDR1 SGHVS, CDR2 FQNEAQ. V was shortened by 5 bases and J by 1 base, with 15 bases between the two germline ends. CDR3 sequence reads: CASSRGDWWSNQPQHF. The DNA for the CDR3 is TGTGCCAGCAGCCGAGGCGATTGGTGGAGCAATCAGCCCCAGCATTTT.

The V gene is TRBV5-1, the J gene TRBJ2-1; the D gene is possibly TRBD2 (5 bases). The V gene lost 3 bases and the J gene lost 15 bases, with 16 bases spanning the gap. The CDR3 totals 12 residues. Per germline, CDR1 SGHRS and CDR2 YFSETQ. The CDR3 region is CASSSTISSAFF. Here the CDR3 DNA reads TGCGCCAGCAGCTCGACTATTTCTTCGGCGTTCTTC.

This clone showed up just once. This chain joins TRBV7-2 and TRBJ2-1; no firm D call. CDR3 size: 16 residues. V dropped 1 base and J dropped 0 bases, with 10 bases sitting between them. Germline V gives CDR1 SGHTA, CDR2 FQGNSA. In nucleotides, the CDR3 is TGTGCCAGCAGCTTAGAACTCCTTCGCTCCTACAATGAGCAGTTCTTC. It encodes CASSLELLRSYNEQFF.

The V gene is TRBV11-1, the J gene TRBJ1-1; TRBD1 matches 7 bases. Germline V gene sequence: CDR1 SGHAT, CDR2 FQDESV (reference sequence). Trimming at V came to 5 bases and at J to 5 bases, leaving 8 bases not matched to a gene. The CDR3 is made up of 14 amino acids. As DNA, the CDR3 is TGTGCCAGCAGCCTATTGACAGGGTTGACTGAAGCTTTCTTT. Translated, it gives CASSLLTGLTEAFF.

This clone was picked up one time. The chain recombines TRBV5-4 with TRBJ2-2, with TRBD2 matching over 10 bases. J gave up 9 bases and V 4 bases, and 9 bases lay outside the gene matches. The germline V gene encodes CDR1 SGHNT and CDR2 YYREEE (reference sequence). This CDR3 is 15 amino acids long. The CDR3 DNA follows: TGTGCCAGCAGCCCTCAGAGCGGGAGGGCGCGGGAGCTGTTTTTT. The encoded protein is CASSPQSGRARELFF.

As to this clone: The junction and the germline gene differ at one end; a read error may be behind it. V gene TRBV2 combines with J gene TRBJ2-7; 7 bases line up with TRBD2. The CDR3 is made up of 16 amino acids. Germline-derived CDR1 and CDR2 are SNHLY and FYNNEI. The CDR3 spells CASSDQGGRASFEQYF. The CDR3 DNA reads TGTGCCAGCAGTGACCAGGGTGGGAGGGCATCCTTCGAGCAGTACTTC.

This chain uses TRBV15 with TRBJ2-2, with D unclear. The V end was cut by 6 bases, the J end by 5 bases, with 13 bases between. The CDR3 extends over 14 amino acids. CDR1 is LNHNV and CDR2 is YYDKDF in the germline V gene (reference sequence). The CDR3 region has the DNA TGTGCCACCAGAGGTCAGCTGAGGACCGGGGAGCTGTTTTTT. Encoded protein: CATRGQLRTGELFF.

This clone was observed a few times. The rearrangement uses TRBV5-1 and TRBJ1-1; D may be TRBD1 (5 bases). This CDR3 is 14 amino acids long. Germline V gene lookup returns CDR1 SGHRS and CDR2 YFSETQ. The V end lost 2 bases, the J end lost 1 base, and 9 bases lay between the germline ends. The CDR3 loop is CASSFMTENTEAFF. CDR3 DNA sequence: TGCGCCAGCAGCTTTATGACAGAGAACACTGAAGCTTTCTTT.

This sequence joins TRBV6-4 and TRBJ2-5; D gene ambiguous. The CDR3 extends over 11 amino acids. Germline values: CDR1 MRHNA, CDR2 SNTAGT. V was pared by 5 bases and J by 5 bases, with 6 bases between. DNA for the CDR3: TGTGCCAGCAGTCCACGGGAGACCCAGTACTTC. It translates to CASSPRETQYF.

J is TRBJ1-6 and V is TRBV5-4, with D unclear. Germline V lookup: CDR1 SGHNT, CDR2 YYREEE (reference sequence). V was trimmed by 1 base and J by 5 bases, leaving 10 bases between them. CDR3 length: 15 amino acids. CDR3 sequence: CASSLRGHDNSPLHF. In DNA form, the CDR3 reads TGTGCCAGCAGCTTGCGGGGTCACGATAATTCACCCCTCCACTTT.